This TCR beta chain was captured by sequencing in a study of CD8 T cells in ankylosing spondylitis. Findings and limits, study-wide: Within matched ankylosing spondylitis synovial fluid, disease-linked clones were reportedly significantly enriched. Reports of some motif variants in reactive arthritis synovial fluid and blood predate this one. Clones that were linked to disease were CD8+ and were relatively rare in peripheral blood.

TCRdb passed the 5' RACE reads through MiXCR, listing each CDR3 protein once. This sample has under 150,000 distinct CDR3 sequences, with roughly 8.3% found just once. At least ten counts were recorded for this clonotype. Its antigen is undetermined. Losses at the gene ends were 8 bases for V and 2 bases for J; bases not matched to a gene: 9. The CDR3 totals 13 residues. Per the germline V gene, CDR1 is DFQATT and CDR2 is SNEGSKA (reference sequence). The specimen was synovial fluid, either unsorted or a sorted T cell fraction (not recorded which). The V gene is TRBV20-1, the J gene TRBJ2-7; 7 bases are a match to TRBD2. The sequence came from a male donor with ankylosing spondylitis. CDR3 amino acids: CSPRRSGAYEQYF. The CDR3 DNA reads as TGCAGTCCAAGAAGAAGCGGGGCCTACGAGCAGTACTTC.